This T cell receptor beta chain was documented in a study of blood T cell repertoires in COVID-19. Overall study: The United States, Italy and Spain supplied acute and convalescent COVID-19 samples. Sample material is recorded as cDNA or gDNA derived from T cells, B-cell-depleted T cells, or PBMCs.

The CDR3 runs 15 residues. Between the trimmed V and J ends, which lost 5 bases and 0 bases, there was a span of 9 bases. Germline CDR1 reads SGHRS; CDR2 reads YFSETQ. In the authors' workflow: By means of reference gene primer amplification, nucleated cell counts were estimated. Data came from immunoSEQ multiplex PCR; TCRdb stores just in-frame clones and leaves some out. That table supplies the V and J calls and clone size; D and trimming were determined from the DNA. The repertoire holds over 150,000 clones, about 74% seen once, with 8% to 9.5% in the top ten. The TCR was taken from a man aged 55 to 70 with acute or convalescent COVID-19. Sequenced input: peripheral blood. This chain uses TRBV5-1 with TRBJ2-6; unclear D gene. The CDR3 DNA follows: TGCGCCAGCAGAGAGGTAGGCTCTGGGGCCAACGTCCTGACTTTC. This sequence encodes CASREVGSGANVLTF.